The next 9 T cell receptor beta chains were all read from a single sample in a study of T cell repertoires in cytomegalovirus infection. These TCRs are of unknown antigen specificity. TCRdb re-called the reads with MiXCR, one entry per CDR3 protein. The sample shows some 900,000 distinct CDR3 sequences, approximately 29% of them seen only once. This specimen was cultured CD8+ T cells from PBMCs, taken from culture after CMV antigen stimulation. Receptor source: a human donor in good health (CMV status not recorded). Some clones in this sample may be carry-over from other donors' samples.

In nucleotides, the CDR3 is TGTGCCAGCAGCCCGGCGATAGGCACCGGGGAGCTGTTTTTT. It encodes CASSPAIGTGELFF. The V gene is TRBV5-4, the J gene TRBJ2-2; no clear D. This CDR3 comprises 14 residues. V gave up 4 bases and J gave up 4 bases, with 11 bases separating them. CDR1 and CDR2 (germline): SGHNT, YYREEE (reference sequence).

Ten or more counts support this clonotype. The chain joins TRBV7-6 to TRBJ2-5; D may correspond to TRBD1 or TRBD2 (5 bases each). V dropped 5 bases and J dropped 4 bases, with 17 bases sitting between them. The CDR3 is made up of 15 amino acids. Germline values: CDR1 SGHVS, CDR2 FNYEAQ. CDR3 DNA: TGTGCCAGCAGCCTGGGGACCGAGGAACGAGAGACCCAGTACTTC. Translation gives CASSLGTEERETQYF.

The chain uses TRBV19 and TRBJ1-1; 8 positions match TRBD1. Trimming took 11 bases from V and 4 from J; bases not matched to a gene: 9. Germline loops: CDR1 LNHDA, CDR2 SQIVND (reference sequence). This CDR3 spans 13 amino acids. In DNA, the CDR3 is TGTGCCGCTCGGACAGGGACGGGCACTGAAGCTTTCTTT. Translated, it gives CAARTGTGTEAFF.

This clonotype was counted only a few times. The V and J genes are TRBV4-3 and TRBJ1-4, with D possibly TRBD1 on 6 matching bases. Germline-derived CDR1 and CDR2 are LGHNA and YSLEER. Trimming stripped 0 bases from V and 0 bases from J, with 8 bases between. There are 16 residues in the CDR3. CDR3 region: CASSQDGGPTNEKLFF. In DNA form, the CDR3 reads TGCGCCAGCAGCCAAGACGGGGGGCCAACTAATGAAAAACTGTTTTTT.

V gene TRBV6-2 or TRBV6-3 combines with J gene TRBJ2-1; no clear D gene. The CDR3 is 14 amino acids. The germline V and J ends were trimmed by 7 bases and 0 bases, with 10 bases remaining between them. Germline CDR1 is MNHEY and CDR2 is SVGEGT. Written as DNA, the CDR3 is TGTGCCAGCACTCCACAGTTCTCCTACAATGAGCAGTTCTTC. This gives the protein CASTPQFSYNEQFF.

This clonotype was counted at least ten times. The V and J genes are TRBV4-3 and TRBJ2-1; D gene unclear. CDR3 length: 17 residues. Trimming left V 0 bases short and J 0 bases short, with 12 bases between. The germline V gene has CDR1 LGHNA and CDR2 YSLEER. CDR3 region: CASSQDRVISSYNEQFF. The CDR3 DNA is TGCGCCAGCAGCCAAGATCGGGTTATTAGCTCCTACAATGAGCAGTTCTTC.

This clonotype has ten or more counts. The chain has TRBV7-9 and TRBJ1-6; D unclear. Germline loops: CDR1 SEHNR, CDR2 FQNEAQ (reference sequence). This CDR3 is built from 14 residues. The V gene lost 7 bases and the J gene lost 11 bases, with 18 bases spanning the gap. The CDR3 loop is CASTHADSLAPLHF. The DNA of the CDR3 is TGTGCCAGCACCCATGCCGACTCTTTGGCACCCCTCCACTTT.

The chain has TRBV10-3 and TRBJ2-7; the D gene is possibly TRBD1 (6 bases). This CDR3 spans 11 amino acids. Germline V gene data show CDR1 as ENHRY and CDR2 as SYGVKD. The ends were cut back, 4 bases at V and 5 bases at J, with 6 bases in the middle. CDR3 sequence (DNA): TGTGCCATCAGTGGGGGGCACGAGCAGTACTTC. As protein: CAISGGHEQYF.

This clonotype turned up a few times. The genes are TRBV6-6 and TRBJ1-1, with a possible D match to TRBD1 (5 bases). Germline V CDR1 and CDR2: MNHNY, SVGAGI (reference sequence). This CDR3 has 13 residues. Trimming shortened V by 0 bases and J by 10 bases, and 12 bases separated the two germline ends. The CDR3 sequence: CASSYSQGVGAFF. DNA of the CDR3: TGTGCCAGCAGTTACTCGCAAGGGGTCGGAGCTTTCTTT.